This TCR beta chain was sequenced during a study of shared clonotypes between healthy human individuals. Study information: Two female and a few male donors aged 18 to 49 were enrolled. Per-donor plates numbered three CD4 naive, three CD4 memory, two CD8 naive and one CD8 memory.

There are 16 residues in the CDR3. CDR1 LNHDA and CDR2 SQIVND come from the germline V gene (reference sequence). V lost 4 bases, J lost 2 bases, and 8 bases stayed unmatched. Clones were sequenced by immunoSEQ multiplex PCR, and TCRdb holds only the in-frame ones, with some missing. The sample has around 1 million clones; roughly 72% are singletons. As concerns this clone: Its target is unknown.

Every donor was a Caucasian adult from Nashville, Tennessee. General study results and limits: Sharing across four donors was highest in naive CD4 (roughly 5%) and lowest in memory CD8 (about 0.4%).

The V gene is TRBV19, the J gene TRBJ2-7, with 10 nucleotides matching TRBD1. The TCR sequence derives from a man between 18 and 35 years old in good health. The sequenced sample consisted of memory CD4+ T cells sorted from blood. Stated subset: CD45RA-negative fraction. For the CDR3, the DNA is TGTGCCAGTAGTAGGGCCGGGACAGGGGTCCCCTACGAGCAGTACTTC. Encoded protein: CASSRAGTGVPYEQYF. The full variable domain, completed using reference TRBV19 and TRBJ2-7, is DGGITQSPKYLFRKEGQNVTLSCEQNLNHDAMYWYRQDPGQGLRLIYYSQIVNDFQKGDIAEGYSVSREKKESFPLTVTSAQKNPTAFYLCASSRAGTGVPYEQYFGPGTRLTVT.